This T cell receptor beta chain was documented in a study of cytomegalovirus exposure and HLA in healthy donors (dated by TCRdb to about 2017). With respect to the entire study: In an earlier analysis of several hundred of the donors, about 260 Gb of sequence data and 117 million unique TCR beta sequences from about 190 million T cells were reported. Class I and class II HLA loci were covered by the typing at four-digit resolution. On average, roughly 240,000 unique TCR beta nucleotide sequences were sequenced per donor among roughly 430 genotyped donors of the cohort, with about 19% of those sequences being non-productive. Donor age, sex, ethnicity and CMV serostatus were compiled together with the repertoire data. Four or five DR-DQ haplotypes were treated as single units for association and clustering because of strong linkage in the cohort. Of the approximately 400 genotyped donors, 65% to 90% fell in the genetic ancestry cluster associated with self-reported Caucasian donors. In a later analysis, previously published TCR beta repertoires from 550 to 750 donors were re-analyzed and high-resolution HLA genotyping was added so that TCR occurrence patterns could be studied. An earlier analysis of around 540 of the donors applied high-throughput TCR beta sequencing to assess whether each TCR beta V gene segment acted as functional or pseudogenic. All discovery cohort repertoires had been generated on a single sequencing platform. The T cell repertoires of 666 subjects were profiled by immunosequencing and related to cytomegalovirus serostatus. Besides the first cohort of more than 650 subjects, a separate validation cohort made up of 120 or so different subjects was used. The aim of the study was to test whether cataloging public T cell receptors could identify signatures of past pathogen exposure. A later genetic analysis used genome-wide SNP genotypes for about three fifths of the 666 donors, treating that subset as a discovery cohort. In the later analysis, no new phenotypic data were used to find candidate immune exposures; instead, reliance was placed on TCR beta sequences and their occurrence across donors. The number of donors typed differed by locus, with roughly 620-630 for A, B, C, DRB1 and DQB1, about 500 for DQA1, 600 to 610 for DPA1, and about 450 for DPB1. An early release covering just under 650 HLA-typed donors comprised roughly 300 gigabases of sequencing data and roughly 86 million unique TCR sequences. High-throughput TCR immunosequencing, statistical association of individual TCRs with disease status, and machine learning were combined to predict cytomegalovirus infection status.

Library preparation used the immunoSEQ multiplex PCR assay. A mixture of 60 forward primers for TCR Vbeta segments and 13 reverse primers for TCR Jbeta segments was used in the multiplex PCR. The CDR3 region of rearranged TCR beta genes was amplified from genomic DNA by a multiplex PCR assay. Amplified TCR beta libraries were sequenced as 87-base-pair reads on the Illumina HiSeq System. In the source study's methods: In a later analysis, about 80 million unique TCR beta chains were counted across the roughly 700 repertoires, and approximately 11 million of these chains were shared by at least two donors. To remove PCR and sequencing errors, raw reads were error-corrected and collapsed into unique sequences using a nearest-neighbor algorithm that merged closely related sequences. CDR3 sequences were aligned to IMGT reference sequences to assign V, D and J gene segments. Each retained sequence needed at least a six-nucleotide match to both a V gene segment and a J gene segment. A rearrangement was called productive if the CDR3 had no stop codons and remained in frame with V and J, and every other rearrangement was called non-productive. Following IMGT convention, CDR3 was defined as the stretch from the second conserved V-encoded cysteine up to the conserved J-encoded phenylalanine. In an earlier analysis of 500 to 650 of the donors, sequences lacking an unambiguous match to a single V gene segment were excluded. In an earlier analysis of several hundred of the donors, a V segment was called functional when productive rearrangements were above 56.7%, and segregating when the standard deviation between donors exceeded 5%. A statistical classification framework was developed to diagnose cytomegalovirus status using the catalog of TCR beta chain sequences. A later analysis assigned V and J genes by comparing TCR nucleotide sequences with IMGT/GENE-DB human TR gene sequences. In a later analysis, CDR3 sequences and most-parsimonious VDJ recombination scenarios were assigned using the TCRdist pipeline. A later analysis defined each TCR beta chain by its CDR3 amino acid sequence plus V-gene family, and excluded reads lacking a unique V-gene family. As a way to deal with suspected cross-contamination and a sequencing artifact, a later analysis dropped 640 or so nucleotide sequences that were highly shared and had low generation probability. For each public chain, a later analysis derived a clonal expansion index from normalized ranks of inferred template counts within each repertoire. A later analysis computed generation probabilities with a VDJ recombination model fitted to out-of-frame rearrangements, and checked the results against IGoR. In a later analysis, TCR-TCR, TCR-HLA and TCR-CMV co-occurrence was scored with hypergeometric tests, and a repertoire-size bias correction was applied to TCR pairs. A later analysis estimated false discovery rates by permuting HLA or CMV assignments 20 times. In a later analysis, co-occurring TCRs were grouped using DBSCAN, and TCRdist sequence similarity was added for clustering within HLA-allele-positive subsets. Repertoires with fewer than 30,000 or more than 120,000 public chains were left out of co-occurrence clustering, as were four to six repertoires with anomalous nucleotide sharing. This is the immuneACCESS table as TCRdb keeps it, with only in-frame sequences that have V and J called. A part of the clones is gone; compared with another copy, unresolved V genes explain less than half, and the rest is unexplained. V, J and clone size reflect that table, while D and trimming were determined from the DNA. The sample contains some 200,000 clones, approximately 79% of them found a single time. Approximately 1.5% of the sample is held by the ten biggest clonotypes.

About this clone: Its binding antigen is unknown. Base qualities are not recorded, but no much larger clone differs from it by a single base.

CDR1 and CDR2 were assigned from the germline V gene (reference sequence) as SGHNT and YYREEE. The CDR3 measures 14 amino acids from cysteine to phenylalanine. Only CDR3 DNA is held: 42 bases, read in frame from base 1. Deletion took 1 base off V and 9 bases off J, with a span of 14 bases between the germline ends. Results the study describes overall, beyond this receptor: Some IMGT-functional V segments, including TRBV6-2 and TRBV6-3, could not be told apart with the 87-base-pair reads, so those segments were excluded. In the study, approximately 150 TCR beta chains were listed as associated with cytomegalovirus. The classifier was reported to diagnose cytomegalovirus status with high specificity and sensitivity in both the original cohort and the validation cohort. A cluster of highly shared sequence variants was judged likely to be a technical artifact of the sequencing pipeline. According to the authors, the approach could potentially be generalized to other disease states and immunological phenotypes. Correlated functional status among segregating V segments might reflect linkage disequilibrium, but an unknown experimental factor could not be ruled out. In an earlier analysis of approximately 590 of the donors, most TCR beta V segments were observed in productive rearrangements about 87% or about 30% of the time, broadly matching IMGT annotations. In a later analysis, several top co-occurrence clusters were reported to appear linked to parvovirus B19, influenza, CMV and Epstein-Barr virus. This cohort had only TCR beta chains sequenced, and the lack of alpha or paired-chain data limited which features could be detected. A later genetic analysis associated a missense DCLRE1C variant with V-gene and J-gene trimming of TCR beta chains, and an independent cohort replicated the association. According to a later analysis, TCR association rates differed among HLA loci, with DRB1 alleles showing the most associated TCRs and HLA-C alleles showing the fewest. The presence/absence analyses assumed that sequencing depth was roughly uniform across donors, and that assumption may not be true. According to a later analysis, most CMV-associated TCR beta chains appeared to be HLA-restricted, and the HLA associations seemed to be driven largely by CMV exposure. Compared with the approximately 600-donor mean, donors in an Asian-associated ancestry cluster had fewer N-insertions in productive TCRs, according to a later genetic analysis. At a false discovery rate of 0.05, a later analysis linked 16,000 or so TCR beta sequences to specific HLA alleles. The only immune exposure information available for the cohort was CMV serostatus. A few of the identified cytomegalovirus-associated TCR beta chains were confirmed in vitro to be specific for cytomegalovirus antigens. Because HLA typing was missing for some donors at each locus, association tests included only the typed subset. When HLA alleles, especially DR and DQ, strongly co-occurred, TCR associations were difficult to assign to individual alleles. A later analysis found that HLA-associated TCR beta chains were more clonally expanded and had lower generation probabilities than equally common non-associated chains. While some public TCRs were present in many individuals, most TCR sequences turned up only very rarely across donors. A further reported finding was that TCR beta sequences accurately predicted the HLA-A and HLA-B alleles for most subjects in the first cohort. Because counts were too low, some 17 rarely observed V segments, including chromosome 9 orphons, were left out of the earlier analysis of a few hundred of the donors.

The cohort comprised more than 550 healthy bone marrow donors. At the time of sampling, every cohort member was nominally healthy, though immune exposures that went unrecorded were likely present. The donor tested CMV seropositive, placing the donor among the 289 seropositive members of the cohort. A peripheral blood sample was collected from each donor, and TCR beta sequencing was performed on peripheral blood mononuclear cells. The Qiagen DNeasy Blood Extraction Kit was used to extract genomic DNA from the blood cell samples. The chain is assembled from TRBV5-4 and TRBJ2-1; matching of 6 bases hints at TRBD1 as the D gene. This TCR derives from a girl aged 10-17 years in good health and CMV-seropositive. Specimen: PBMCs. The nucleotides are TGTGCCAGCAGCTTGAGCGCAGGGGTGGTTGAGCAGTTCTTC. Protein translation: CASSLSAGVVEQFF.